This T cell receptor (beta chain) was found in a study of cytomegalovirus exposure and HLA in healthy donors (TCRdb year 2017). Background for the entire study: An earlier analysis of 587 of the donors reported about 280 Gb of sequence data and some 110 million unique TCR beta sequences obtained from roughly 170 million T cells. About 300 gigabases of sequencing data and 70 million to 100 million unique TCR sequences were included in an early release covering about 700 HLA-typed donors. Of the roughly 400 genotyped donors, 75% to 85% were placed in the genetic ancestry cluster associated with self-reported Caucasian donors. The study aimed to test whether signatures of past pathogen exposure could be identified by cataloging public T cell receptors. The study used immunosequencing to profile the T cell repertoires of more than 650 subjects and linked those repertoires to cytomegalovirus serostatus. Along with the roughly 700-subject first cohort, a separate validation cohort of over a hundred different subjects was used. High-throughput TCR immunosequencing, statistical association of individual TCRs with disease status, and machine learning were combined to predict cytomegalovirus infection status. A later analysis re-analyzed previously published TCR beta repertoires from 666 donors and added high-resolution HLA genotyping to study TCR occurrence patterns. In the later analysis, no new phenotypic data were used to find candidate immune exposures; instead, reliance was placed on TCR beta sequences and their occurrence across donors. An earlier analysis of about 620 of the donors applied high-throughput TCR beta sequencing to assess whether each TCR beta V gene segment acted as functional or pseudogenic. Alongside the repertoire data, information on donor age, sex, ethnicity and CMV serostatus was compiled. In a later genetic analysis, genome-wide SNP genotypes for about three fifths of the roughly 670 donors were used, and that subset was treated as a discovery cohort. Every repertoire in the discovery cohort had been generated on one and the same sequencing platform. HLA typing covered class I and class II loci at four-digit resolution. The number of typed donors differed by locus: about 620-640 for A, B, C, DRB1 and DQB1; 500 to 550 for DQA1; some 590 for DPA1; and some 450 for DPB1. Because of strong linkage in the cohort, five DR-DQ haplotypes were treated as single units for association and clustering. Among under 450 genotyped donors of the cohort, an average of approximately 230,000 unique TCR beta nucleotide sequences were sequenced per donor, around 18% of them non-productive. The paper as a whole reports these results and caveats: In a later analysis, TCR association rates were found to vary across HLA loci, with the most associated TCRs seen for DRB1 alleles and the fewest for HLA-C alleles. A total of fewer than 200 TCR beta chains were listed by the study as associated with cytomegalovirus. According to a later analysis, most CMV-associated TCR beta chains appeared to be HLA-restricted, and the HLA associations seemed to be driven largely by CMV exposure. A later genetic analysis associated a missense DCLRE1C variant with V-gene and J-gene trimming of TCR beta chains, and an independent cohort replicated the association. According to the authors, the approach could potentially be generalized to other disease states and immunological phenotypes. Because the 87-base-pair reads could not distinguish some IMGT-functional V segments, including TRBV6-2 and TRBV6-3, those segments were excluded. Sequencing depth was assumed to be roughly uniform across donors in the presence/absence analyses, though that assumption may not hold. Across donors, most TCR sequences were observed very rarely, whereas some public TCRs were present in many individuals. In a later analysis, 15,000 to 20,000 TCR beta sequences were associated with specific HLA alleles at a false discovery rate of 0.05. An earlier analysis of approximately 500 of the donors showed that most TCR beta V segments appeared in productive rearrangements either about 87% or about 30% of the time, which broadly matched IMGT annotations. A later genetic analysis reported fewer N-insertions in productive TCRs among donors in an Asian-associated ancestry cluster than the approximately 700-donor mean. In both the original and validation cohorts, the classifier was reported to diagnose cytomegalovirus status with high specificity and sensitivity. In vitro tests confirmed that a few of the cytomegalovirus-associated TCR beta chains recognize cytomegalovirus antigens. Because counts were too low, about 18 rarely observed V segments, including chromosome 9 orphons, were excluded from the earlier analysis of several hundred of the donors. A group of highly shared sequence variants was considered likely to be a technical artifact of the sequencing pipeline. A later analysis found that HLA-associated TCR beta chains were more clonally expanded and had lower generation probabilities than equally common non-associated chains. When HLA alleles, especially DR and DQ, strongly co-occurred, TCR associations were difficult to assign to individual alleles. The only immune exposure information available for the cohort was CMV serostatus. Several of the top co-occurrence clusters appeared to be linked to parvovirus B19, influenza, CMV and Epstein-Barr virus, according to a later analysis. A further reported finding was that TCR beta sequences accurately predicted the HLA-A and HLA-B alleles for most subjects in the first cohort. Because HLA typing was unavailable for some donors at each locus, only the typed subset was used in association tests. Linkage disequilibrium might explain the correlated functional status among segregating V segments, but an unknown experimental factor could not be ruled out. The cohort was sequenced for TCR beta chains only, and without alpha or paired-chain data the features that could be detected were limited.

Library preparation employed the immunoSEQ multiplex PCR assay. A mixture of 60 forward primers for TCR Vbeta segments and 13 reverse primers for TCR Jbeta segments was used in the multiplex PCR. Amplification of the CDR3 region of rearranged TCR beta genes was performed with a multiplex PCR assay on genomic DNA. The Illumina HiSeq System was used to sequence the amplified TCR beta libraries as 87-base-pair reads. On the study's bioinformatics: A later analysis tallied tens of millions of unique TCR beta chains across the 666 repertoires, and about 10 million of those chains were shared by two or more donors. Raw reads were error-corrected and collapsed into unique sequences with a nearest-neighbor algorithm that merged closely related sequences to remove PCR and sequencing errors. Alignment of CDR3 sequences to IMGT reference sequences was used to assign V, D and J gene segments. For a sequence to be retained, a match of at least six nucleotides to both a V gene segment and a J gene segment was required. A rearrangement counted as productive if the CDR3 had no stop codons and remained in frame with V and J, and every other rearrangement counted as non-productive. Following IMGT convention, CDR3 was defined as the stretch from the second conserved V-encoded cysteine to the conserved J-encoded phenylalanine. The earlier analysis of 500 to 650 of the donors excluded any sequence lacking an unambiguous match to a single V gene segment. An earlier analysis of a few hundred of the donors classified V segments as functional when productive rearrangements were above 56.7% and as segregating when the standard deviation between donors was above 5%. A statistical classification framework was built to diagnose cytomegalovirus status from the catalog of TCR beta chain sequences. V and J gene assignment, in a later analysis, came from comparing TCR nucleotide sequences with IMGT/GENE-DB human TR gene sequences. The TCRdist pipeline was used in a later analysis to assign CDR3 sequences and most-parsimonious VDJ recombination scenarios. In a later analysis, each TCR beta chain was defined by its CDR3 amino acid sequence together with its V-gene family, and reads without a unique V-gene family were excluded. As a way to deal with suspected cross-contamination and a sequencing artifact, a later analysis dropped 592 nucleotide sequences that were highly shared and had low generation probability. For each public chain, a later analysis derived a clonal expansion index from normalized ranks of inferred template counts within each repertoire. In a later analysis, generation probabilities were computed with a VDJ recombination model fitted to out-of-frame rearrangements, and the resulting probabilities were checked against IGoR. In a later analysis, hypergeometric tests were used to score TCR-TCR, TCR-HLA and TCR-CMV co-occurrence, with a repertoire-size bias correction applied to TCR pairs. False discovery rates were estimated in a later analysis by permuting HLA or CMV assignments 20 times. In a later analysis, co-occurring TCRs were grouped with DBSCAN, and TCRdist sequence similarity was added when clustering was performed within HLA-allele-positive subsets. For co-occurrence clustering, repertoires with fewer than 30,000 or more than 120,000 public chains were excluded, along with five or six repertoires with anomalous nucleotide sharing. Here the immuneACCESS table is served through TCRdb, limited to in-frame sequences with V and J called. Missing clones are a known gap in these copies; in checked studies unresolved V genes cover under half, and the rest lacks a known reason. V and J calls and clone size are copied from that table; D and trimming were computed from the DNA. The sample table holds about 180,000 clones, of which roughly 82% were seen once. Of the sample, about 0.5% is held by the ten largest clones.

In total, approximately 700 healthy bone marrow donors made up the cohort. All cohort members were sampled while nominally healthy, although unrecorded immune exposures were likely present. The donor was CMV seronegative and was included in the group of under 450 seronegative cohort members. Each donor provided a peripheral blood sample, and peripheral blood mononuclear cells were used for TCR beta sequencing. Genomic DNA extraction from the blood cell samples was performed with the Qiagen DNeasy Blood Extraction Kit. As regards this clone: It lacks a known antigen. Base qualities are not recorded, but no much larger clone differs from it by a single base.

From the cysteine up to the phenylalanine, the CDR3 has a length of 14 residues. Only the CDR3 part of the read is kept: 42 bases, read in frame from the first base. According to the germline V gene, CDR1 reads MNHNS and CDR2 reads SASEGT. Deletion took 6 bases off V and 0 bases off J, with a span of 9 bases between the germline ends. The sequenced sample consisted of PBMCs. This TCR was sampled from a woman aged 50 to 60 in good health and CMV-seronegative. The chain couples TRBV6-1 to TRBJ2-4; possibly the D gene is TRBD2, per 6 matching bases. The encoded CDR3 is CASREGLAKNIQYF. The DNA is TGTGCCAGCAGGGAGGGGTTAGCCAAAAACATTCAGTACTTC.